A selection of T cell receptor beta chains follows, all from one sample in a study of T cells in Graves' hyperthyroidism and ophthalmopathy. TCRdb analysed the multiplex PCR reads with MiXCR anew, one entry per CDR3 protein. The table records about 640,000 distinct CDR3 sequences, under 25% of them present only once. Sequences were obtained from blood. The receptors originated from a man aged 30 to 39 with Graves' ophthalmopathy. CDR3s include the opening cysteine and the closing phenylalanine or tryptophan. Each record gives: D gene, V gene, J gene, clone size, CDR3 DNA, CDR3 protein. D genes are given only for firm matches. Some rows mark clone size as missing; the rest say once, few, many or name a class of expanded clone.

>-|TRBV29-1|TRBJ1-2|-
TGCAGCGTTGATGCACAGGGCAGCTATGGCTACACCTTC
CSVDAQGSYGYTF
>TRBD1|TRBV28|TRBJ1-2|-
TGTGCCAGCAGTAATTCCGTGTCGCCGGGACAGGGAGTACACTATGGCTACACCTTC
CASSNSVSPGQGVHYGYTF
>TRBD1|TRBV6-6|TRBJ1-1|many
TGTGCCAGCAGTTACGGGACAGTTATGAACACTGAAGCTTTCTTT
CASSYGTVMNTEAFF
>-|TRBV3-1|TRBJ2-1|-
TGTGCCAGCAGCCAAGATAAGACCCGGTTTAAGTCCTACAATGAGCAGTTCTTC
CASSQDKTRFKSYNEQFF
>-|TRBV7-3|TRBJ2-5|-
TGTGCCAGCAGCTCCTCGAGGGGGTCCCAAGAGACCCAGTACTTC
CASSSSRGSQETQYF
>TRBD1|TRBV12-3/TRBV12-4|TRBJ2-1|many
TGTGCCAGCAGTTGGACAGGGATTTCTTCCAATGAGCAGTTCTTC
CASSWTGISSNEQFF
>-|TRBV12-3/TRBV12-4|TRBJ2-2|many
TGTGCCAGCAGTTTACCCGGGGAGCTGTTTTTT
CASSLPGELFF
>TRBD2|TRBV18|TRBJ2-5|many
TGTGCCAGCTCACCACGGACTAGACAAGAGACCCAGTACTTC
CASSPRTRQETQYF
>-|TRBV5-1|TRBJ1-2|many
TGCGCCAGCAGCTTGGGTGGGGAGCGGGCCTATGGCTACACCTTC
CASSLGGERAYGYTF
>TRBD2|TRBV28|TRBJ2-2|many
TGTGCCAGCTGTGTCGCGGGAGCCACCGGGGAGCTGTTTTTT
CASCVAGATGELFF
>TRBD1|TRBV20-1|TRBJ1-5|-
TGCAGTGCTAGAGATGAGGGACAGGGGTTTCAGCCCCAGCATTTT
CSARDEGQGFQPQHF
>-|TRBV2|TRBJ2-1|-
TGTGCCAGCAGTCTCGCGGTGGTAAGGGGCACTGACGATGAGCAGTTCTTC
CASSLAVVRGTDDEQFF
>-|TRBV5-6|TRBJ2-7|-
TGTGCCAGCAGCCGACGTGGGACAATATACGAGCAGTACTTC
CASSRRGTIYEQYF
>TRBD1|TRBV20-1|TRBJ2-7|-
TGCAGTGCTAGAGAACAGGGGATTGAGATCTACGAGCAGTACTTC
CSAREQGIEIYEQYF
>TRBD2|TRBV6-2/TRBV6-3|TRBJ2-1|-
TGTGCCAGCAGTTACTCCGGGACTAGCGGGGAAGCGGAAGATGAGCAGTTCTTC
CASSYSGTSGEAEDEQFF
>-|TRBV11-2|TRBJ2-7|many
TGTGCCAGCACCCCTGGCCGGGGGGCGCGTTACGAGCAGTACTTC
CASTPGRGARYEQYF
>-|TRBV28|TRBJ1-5|many
TGTGCCAGCAGTAAACAGGGTTTCGACGATCAGCCCCAGCATTTT
CASSKQGFDDQPQHF
>TRBD1|TRBV29-1|TRBJ1-2|few
TGCAGCGTCCCCAAGCTCGGACAGGGGAATAACTATGGCTACACCTTC
CSVPKLGQGNNYGYTF
>-|TRBV5-1|TRBJ1-1|many
TGCGCCAGCAGCTTTAAGAAGGACACTGAAGCTTTCTTT
CASSFKKDTEAFF
>TRBD1|TRBV6-1|TRBJ2-7|few
TGTGCCAGCAGTCTTTCCGGGACAGCGATTTACGAGCAGTACTTC
CASSLSGTAIYEQYF
>TRBD2|TRBV10-3|TRBJ2-7|-
TGTGCCATCAGGGGGACTAGCGCCAACTACGAGCAGTACTTC
CAIRGTSANYEQYF
>TRBD1|TRBV28|TRBJ2-3|many
TGTGCCAGCAGTTCTCCGACAGGGGTCCTCACAGATACGCAGTATTTT
CASSSPTGVLTDTQYF
>TRBD1|TRBV6-1|TRBJ1-4|many
TGTGCCAGCAGCGCCGGGACAGCAACTAATGAAAAACTGTTTTTT
CASSAGTATNEKLFF
>-|TRBV20-1|TRBJ1-5|many
TGCAGTGCTAGCTTAACTGAAAATCAGCCCCAGCATTTT
CSASLTENQPQHF
>TRBD2|TRBV20-1|TRBJ2-1|-
TGCAGTGCTAGGGGTCTAGCGGGACTAAATGAGCAGTTCTTC
CSARGLAGLNEQFF
>TRBD1|TRBV29-1|TRBJ1-2|-
TGCAGCGTCGACGACAGGGCAGACTATGGCTACACCTTC
CSVDDRADYGYTF
>-|TRBV7-2|TRBJ1-5|-
TGTGCCAGCAGCTTAATGGGGGATCAGCCCCAGCATTTT
CASSLMGDQPQHF
>TRBD1|TRBV27|TRBJ1-2|-
TGTGCCAGCAGCCTGACAGGGCCGCCTGCTAACTATGGCTACACCTTC
CASSLTGPPANYGYTF
>TRBD2|TRBV30|TRBJ2-1|few
TGTGCCTGGGGGGAGGTTGGTGGGAGGGCCCCGCAGTTCTTC
CAWGEVGGRAPQFF
>TRBD2|TRBV28|TRBJ2-7|-
TGTGCCAGCAGTGCCACCAAGCGGGAGTTGGACGAGCAGTACTTC
CASSATKRELDEQYF
>-|TRBV6-9|TRBJ1-2|few
TGTGCCAGCAGTTATACAAGTTACTATGGCTACACCTTC
CASSYTSYYGYTF
>-|TRBV14|TRBJ1-2|-
TGTGCCAGCAGCCGCTACAGGGAGAGCTACACCTTC
CASSRYRESYTF
>-|TRBV29-1|TRBJ2-7|-
TGCAGCGTTGGTGGGGGGCAGATCTACGAGCAGTACTTC
CSVGGGQIYEQYF
>-|TRBV20-1|TRBJ2-1|many
TGCAGTGCTAGCGCTGCCGGGACCAAAAGCTCCTACAATGAGCAGTTCTTC
CSASAAGTKSSYNEQFF
>-|TRBV20-1|TRBJ2-7|few
TGCAGTGCTAGCGCCGGGACTCACTACGAGCAGTACTTC
CSASAGTHYEQYF
>TRBD1|TRBV28|TRBJ1-3|few
TGTGCCAGCAGTTTTATGCTGGGACAGGGATACTCTGGAAACACCATATATTTT
CASSFMLGQGYSGNTIYF
>TRBD2|TRBV15|TRBJ2-3|-
TGTGCCACCAGCAGAAGCGGGAGGGTGTCTATCCTCACAGATACGCAGTATTTT
CATSRSGRVSILTDTQYF
>-|TRBV6-1|TRBJ2-1|-
TGTGCCAGCAGTGATAAGGGGAATGAGCAGTTCTTC
CASSDKGNEQFF
>-|TRBV30|TRBJ2-7|many
TGTGCCTGGAGTCCGCGGGGTGGACGAAGCTCCTACGAGCAGTACTTC
CAWSPRGGRSSYEQYF